The source of this TCR beta chain is a study of cytomegalovirus exposure and HLA in healthy donors. In the study overall: Previous work identified 120 million or so unique TCR beta sequences from 200 million or so T cells. Study-wide results and caveats: In an earlier analysis, in approximately 570 donors, most V segments appeared productive either ~90% or ~30% of the time. What was likely a sequencing artifact was a cluster of highly shared sequence variants. A later examination showed that TCR association rates differed by HLA locus, with DRB1 most and HLA-C fewest.

PCR primers comprised 60 Vbeta and 13 Jbeta primers. The assay was immunoSEQ multiplex PCR, and TCRdb's table has in-frame clones only and misses some. The sample shows about 210,000 clones, around four fifths of them seen only once. J was trimmed by 4 bases and V by 7 bases; bases with no gene match: 12. CDR1 and CDR2 (germline): SQVTM, ANQGSEA. There are 15 residues in the CDR3. A word on this clone: Its target is not known.

The V gene is TRBV29-1, the J gene TRBJ2-3; 9 positions match TRBD1. The receptor comes from a woman aged 45-65 years in good health and CMV-seropositive. Sequencing input: PBMCs. This CDR3 reads CSARGGQGFSDTQYF. In DNA form, the CDR3 reads TGCAGCGCCCGAGGGGGACAGGGTTTCTCAGATACGCAGTATTTT.